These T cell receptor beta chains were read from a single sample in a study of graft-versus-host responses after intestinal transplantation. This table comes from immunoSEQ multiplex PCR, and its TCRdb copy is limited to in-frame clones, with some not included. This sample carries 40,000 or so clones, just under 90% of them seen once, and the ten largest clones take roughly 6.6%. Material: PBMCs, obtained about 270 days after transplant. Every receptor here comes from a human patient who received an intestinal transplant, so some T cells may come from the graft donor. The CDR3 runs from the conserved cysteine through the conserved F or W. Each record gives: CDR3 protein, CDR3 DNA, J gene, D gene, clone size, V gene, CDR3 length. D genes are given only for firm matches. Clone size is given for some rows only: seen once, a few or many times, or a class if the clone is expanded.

CDR3aa: CADRDGSTDTQYF
CDR3nt: TGCGCCGACCGGGACGGAAGCACAGATACGCAGTATTTT
j_gene: TRBJ2-3
d_gene: .
abundance: .
v_gene: TRBV5-1
len: 13

CDR3aa: CASTQQGNTEAFF
CDR3nt: TGCGCCAGCACCCAACAGGGGAACACTGAAGCTTTCTTT
j_gene: TRBJ1-1
d_gene: .
abundance: .
v_gene: TRBV4-1
len: 13

CDR3aa: CASSSGQVQETQYF
CDR3nt: TGTGCCAGCAGCTCAGGACAGGTACAAGAGACCCAGTACTTC
j_gene: TRBJ2-5
d_gene: TRBD1
abundance: few
v_gene: TRBV7-7
len: 14

CDR3aa: CASSLAPAAPLHF
CDR3nt: TGTGCCAGCAGCTTAGCTCCCGCGGCACCCCTCCACTTT
j_gene: TRBJ1-6
d_gene: .
abundance: .
v_gene: TRBV11-2
len: 13

CDR3aa: CASSLGPGVSEQYF
CDR3nt: TGTGCCAGCAGTTTAGGGCCTGGGGTTTCCGAGCAGTACTTC
j_gene: TRBJ2-7
d_gene: .
abundance: once
v_gene: TRBV27
len: 14

CDR3aa: CATFTGAYYGYTF
CDR3nt: TGTGCCACCTTCACAGGGGCTTACTATGGCTACACCTTC
j_gene: TRBJ1-2
d_gene: TRBD1
abundance: .
v_gene: TRBV7-9
len: 13

CDR3aa: CASSRTGQGTSGNTIYF
CDR3nt: TGTGCCAGCAGCCGCACGGGACAGGGGACTTCTGGAAACACCATATATTTT
j_gene: TRBJ1-3
d_gene: TRBD1
abundance: .
v_gene: TRBV7-8
len: 17

CDR3aa: CASSFSGGSNEQFF
CDR3nt: TGTGCCAGCAGCTTTAGCGGGGGGTCCAATGAGCAGTTCTTC
j_gene: TRBJ2-1
d_gene: TRBD2
abundance: few
v_gene: TRBV11-2
len: 14

CDR3aa: CASSQRGNEQCF
CDR3nt: TGCGCCAGCAGCCAGCGGGGGAACGAGCAGTGCTTC
j_gene: TRBJ2-7
d_gene: TRBD2
abundance: few
v_gene: TRBV4-1
len: 12

CDR3aa: CASSLVAGEQFF
CDR3nt: TGTGCCAGCAGCTTGGTAGCGGGTGAGCAGTTCTTC
j_gene: TRBJ2-1
d_gene: TRBD2
abundance: .
v_gene: TRBV5-6
len: 12

CDR3aa: CASSPDRVLGANYGYTF
CDR3nt: TGTGCCAGCAGTCCCGACAGGGTTTTGGGAGCTAACTATGGCTACACCTTC
j_gene: TRBJ1-2
d_gene: TRBD1
abundance: .
v_gene: TRBV14
len: 17

CDR3aa: CASSLPRDSYTGELFF
CDR3nt: TGTGCCAGCAGCCTACCTCGGGACAGCTACACCGGGGAGCTGTTTTTT
j_gene: TRBJ2-2
d_gene: TRBD1
abundance: few
v_gene: TRBV7-2
len: 16

CDR3aa: CASSLGQGLSGQPQHF
CDR3nt: TGTGCCAGTAGTTTAGGACAGGGATTAAGCGGGCAGCCCCAGCATTTT
j_gene: TRBJ1-5
d_gene: TRBD1
abundance: .
v_gene: TRBV19
len: 16

CDR3aa: CASSEYGTAYEQYF
CDR3nt: TGTGCCAGCAGTGAGTACGGGACGGCCTACGAGCAGTACTTC
j_gene: TRBJ2-7
d_gene: .
abundance: .
v_gene: TRBV6-1
len: 14

CDR3aa: CASSSRSGGATGELFF
CDR3nt: TGTGCCAGCAGCTCCAGAAGCGGGGGGGCGACCGGGGAGCTGTTTTTT
j_gene: TRBJ2-2
d_gene: TRBD2
abundance: few
v_gene: TRBV9
len: 16

CDR3aa: CASSYPDRTEGEQFF
CDR3nt: TGTGCCAGCAGTTACCCGGACAGGACCGAAGGGGAGCAGTTCTTC
j_gene: TRBJ2-1
d_gene: TRBD1
abundance: .
v_gene: TRBV6-6
len: 15

CDR3aa: CASSEGGQGSYNSPLHF
CDR3nt: TGTGCCAGCAGTGAAGGGGGACAGGGCTCCTATAATTCACCCCTCCACTTT
j_gene: TRBJ1-6
d_gene: TRBD1
abundance: .
v_gene: TRBV6-1
len: 17

CDR3aa: CASSLGLPWGSPKVNEQFF
CDR3nt: TGTGCCAGCAGCTTAGGACTCCCCTGGGGCTCTCCGAAGGTCAATGAGCAGTTCTTC
j_gene: TRBJ2-1
d_gene: .
abundance: .
v_gene: TRBV11-1
len: 19

CDR3aa: CASSLDSGANVLTF
CDR3nt: TGCGCCAGCAGCCTTGACTCTGGGGCCAACGTCCTGACTTTC
j_gene: TRBJ2-6
d_gene: .
abundance: .
v_gene: TRBV5-1
len: 14

CDR3aa: CASSWTGGVNTEAFF
CDR3nt: TGCGCCAGCAGCTGGACAGGGGGGGTGAACACTGAAGCTTTCTTT
j_gene: TRBJ1-1
d_gene: TRBD1
abundance: .
v_gene: TRBV5-1
len: 15

CDR3aa: CASSAPTDGRGPDTQYF
CDR3nt: TGTGCCAGCTCGGCCCCCACGGACGGCAGGGGTCCAGATACGCAGTATTTT
j_gene: TRBJ2-3
d_gene: .
abundance: .
v_gene: TRBV18
len: 17

CDR3aa: CATSRDLGQENIQYF
CDR3nt: TGTGCCACCAGCAGAGATCTGGGTCAGGAAAACATTCAGTACTTC
j_gene: TRBJ2-4
d_gene: .
abundance: .
v_gene: TRBV15
len: 15

CDR3aa: CASSYGGNTEAFF
CDR3nt: TGTGCCAGCAGCTACGGGGGGAACACTGAAGCTTTCTTT
j_gene: TRBJ1-1
d_gene: .
abundance: once
v_gene: TRBV6-5
len: 13

CDR3aa: CASSWRAGGYEQYF
CDR3nt: TGTGCCAGCAGTTGGAGGGCAGGGGGGTACGAGCAGTACTTC
j_gene: TRBJ2-7
d_gene: .
abundance: once
v_gene: TRBV6-5
len: 14

CDR3aa: CASSATGVADTQYF
CDR3nt: TGCGCCAGCAGTGCCACAGGGGTAGCAGATACGCAGTATTTT
j_gene: TRBJ2-3
d_gene: TRBD1
abundance: .
v_gene: TRBV4-1
len: 14

CDR3aa: CATSRDISGGSETQYF
CDR3nt: TGTGCCACCAGCAGAGATATTAGCGGGGGGTCAGAGACCCAGTACTTC
j_gene: TRBJ2-5
d_gene: TRBD2
abundance: once
v_gene: TRBV15
len: 16

CDR3aa: CASTPGGEQGYTF
CDR3nt: TGTGCCAGCACCCCGGGCGGGGAACAAGGCTACACCTTC
j_gene: TRBJ1-2
d_gene: .
abundance: .
v_gene: TRBV5-4
len: 13

CDR3aa: CATSRAGSGGTDTQYF
CDR3nt: TGTGCCACCAGCAGGGCGGGTAGCGGGGGGACAGATACGCAGTATTTT
j_gene: TRBJ2-3
d_gene: TRBD2
abundance: .
v_gene: TRBV15
len: 16

CDR3aa: CASSPGTGGGEQFF
CDR3nt: TGTGCCAGCAGCCCCGGGACAGGGGGCGGTGAGCAGTTCTTC
j_gene: TRBJ2-1
d_gene: TRBD1
abundance: .
v_gene: TRBV7-6
len: 14

CDR3aa: CASSLYGRGMSQPQHF
CDR3nt: TGTGCCAGCAGCTTATATGGCAGGGGGATGAGTCAGCCCCAGCATTTT
j_gene: TRBJ1-5
d_gene: TRBD1
abundance: .
v_gene: TRBV7-8
len: 16

CDR3aa: CASSQGGQLNTEAFF
CDR3nt: TGCGCCAGCAGCCAAGGTGGACAATTGAACACTGAAGCTTTCTTT
j_gene: TRBJ1-1
d_gene: .
abundance: .
v_gene: TRBV4-1
len: 15

CDR3aa: CASSPWTGGPNTEAFF
CDR3nt: TGTGCCAGCAGCCCATGGACAGGGGGCCCGAACACTGAAGCTTTCTTT
j_gene: TRBJ1-1
d_gene: TRBD1
abundance: .
v_gene: TRBV11-3
len: 16

CDR3aa: CASSAIQGRNQPQHF
CDR3nt: TGTGCCAGCAGCGCCATACAGGGGCGCAATCAGCCCCAGCATTTT
j_gene: TRBJ1-5
d_gene: TRBD1
abundance: .
v_gene: TRBV7-6
len: 15

CDR3aa: CASSSGRRGTEAFF
CDR3nt: TGTGCCAGCAGCTCGGGCCGAAGAGGGACTGAAGCTTTCTTT
j_gene: TRBJ1-1
d_gene: .
abundance: .
v_gene: TRBV7-6
len: 14

CDR3aa: CASSEPSGGPNTGELFF
CDR3nt: TGTGCCAGCAGTGAACCCAGCGGGGGCCCGAACACCGGGGAGCTGTTTTTT
j_gene: TRBJ2-2
d_gene: TRBD2
abundance: once
v_gene: TRBV2
len: 17

CDR3aa: CASSLQGRNSPLHF
CDR3nt: TGTGCCAGCAGCTTACAGGGACGGAATTCACCCCTCCACTTT
j_gene: TRBJ1-6
d_gene: .
abundance: .
v_gene: TRBV7-9
len: 14

CDR3aa: CASSLISGYSSYNEQFF
CDR3nt: TGTGCCAGCAGCTTAATATCGGGGTACAGCTCCTACAATGAGCAGTTCTTC
j_gene: TRBJ2-1
d_gene: .
abundance: .
v_gene: TRBV7-2
len: 17

CDR3aa: CASSFTGAYGYTF
CDR3nt: TGTGCCAGCAGCTTCACAGGGGCCTATGGCTACACCTTC
j_gene: TRBJ1-2
d_gene: TRBD1
abundance: once
v_gene: TRBV5-4
len: 13

CDR3aa: CSAQAGIQYF
CDR3nt: TGCAGTGCGCAGGCCGGCATTCAGTACTTC
j_gene: TRBJ2-4
d_gene: .
abundance: .
v_gene: TRBV20-1
len: 10

CDR3aa: CASSLDGFSGNTIYF
CDR3nt: TGTGCCAGCAGCTTAGACGGATTCTCTGGAAACACCATATATTTT
j_gene: TRBJ1-3
d_gene: .
abundance: .
v_gene: TRBV6-6
len: 15

CDR3aa: CASSEYRGGTEAFF
CDR3nt: TGCGCCAGCAGTGAATACAGGGGAGGCACTGAAGCTTTCTTT
j_gene: TRBJ1-1
d_gene: TRBD1
abundance: .
v_gene: TRBV10-1
len: 14

CDR3aa: CASSRTAQETQYF
CDR3nt: TGTGCCAGCAGCCGGACCGCCCAAGAGACCCAGTACTTC
j_gene: TRBJ2-5
d_gene: .
abundance: .
v_gene: TRBV7-2
len: 13

CDR3aa: CASTPSGGPVNTEAFF
CDR3nt: TGTGCCAGCACCCCCTCAGGGGGGCCTGTGAACACTGAAGCTTTCTTT
j_gene: TRBJ1-1
d_gene: TRBD1
abundance: .
v_gene: TRBV7-8
len: 16

CDR3aa: CASSLERLNSPLHF
CDR3nt: TGTGCCAGCAGCTTGGAACGGTTAAATTCACCCCTCCACTTT
j_gene: TRBJ1-6
d_gene: .
abundance: .
v_gene: TRBV5-4
len: 14

CDR3aa: CASSLIRHSGNTIYF
CDR3nt: TGTGCCAGCAGCTTAATTCGTCACTCTGGAAACACCATATATTTT
j_gene: TRBJ1-3
d_gene: .
abundance: .
v_gene: TRBV7-3
len: 15

CDR3aa: CASSFRVVYTEAFF
CDR3nt: TGTGCCAGCAGTTTCAGAGTGGTTTACACTGAAGCTTTCTTT
j_gene: TRBJ1-1
d_gene: .
abundance: .
v_gene: TRBV6-6
len: 14

CDR3aa: CASSPEIRGLAYEQYF
CDR3nt: TGTGCCAGTAGTCCTGAAATACGGGGGTTGGCTTACGAGCAGTACTTC
j_gene: TRBJ2-7
d_gene: .
abundance: .
v_gene: TRBV19
len: 16

CDR3aa: CASTLSLYYGYQETQYF
CDR3nt: TGTGCCAGCACCCTTAGTTTGTATTACGGGTACCAAGAGACCCAGTACTTC
j_gene: TRBJ2-5
d_gene: .
abundance: .
v_gene: TRBV5-6
len: 17

CDR3aa: CASSQGTGDEQYF
CDR3nt: TGCGCCAGCAGCCAAGGGACAGGGGACGAGCAGTACTTC
j_gene: TRBJ2-7
d_gene: TRBD1
abundance: .
v_gene: TRBV4-1
len: 13

CDR3aa: CASRIDREVHF
CDR3nt: TGTGCCAGCAGAATAGACAGGGAAGTCCACTTT
j_gene: TRBJ1-6
d_gene: TRBD1
abundance: .
v_gene: TRBV6-1
len: 11

CDR3aa: CASSDSAGGFNEQFF
CDR3nt: TGTGCCAGCAGTGACTCAGCGGGGGGGTTCAATGAGCAGTTCTTC
j_gene: TRBJ2-1
d_gene: TRBD2
abundance: few
v_gene: TRBV6-4
len: 15

CDR3aa: CASSLVGRGATEAFF
CDR3nt: TGTGCCAGCAGCTTAGTCGGCAGGGGTGCCACTGAAGCTTTCTTT
j_gene: TRBJ1-1
d_gene: .
abundance: .
v_gene: TRBV7-8
len: 15